This TCR beta chain emerged from a study of PD-1 blockade in mismatch repair-deficient tumors. On the study more broadly: All were previously treated, progressing patients with about a dozen mismatch repair-deficient cancer types. Findings and limits, study-wide: Tumor-resident clones, often undetectable pretreatment in blood, expanded then contracted after pembrolizumab.

This CDR3 spans 16 amino acids. In germline, CDR1 is MDHEN, CDR2 SYDVKM. The V and J ends lost 4 bases and 1 base respectively, with 16 bases between them. Sequencing used immunoSEQ multiplex PCR; TCRdb keeps in-frame clones, though not all of them. The sample consists of roughly 32,000 clones, approximately 80% of them appearing once. A note on this clone: Its antigen is not identified.

Sample: PBMCs, taken roughly 6 weeks after starting pembrolizumab. The clonotype comes from an adult with mismatch repair-deficient cancer. This chain links TRBV28 with TRBJ2-5, with D perhaps TRBD2 (5 bases). The CDR3 sequence is CASSYRGKEPQETQYF. The CDR3 DNA is TGTGCCAGCAGTTACAGAGGGAAGGAGCCCCAAGAGACCCAGTACTTC.